This T cell receptor beta chain comes out of a study of neoadjuvant nivolumab and ipilimumab in lung cancer. Whole-study findings and limits: Pretherapy blood TCR richness correlated positively with resected tumor richness.

Germline CDR1 SGHRS, CDR2 YFSETQ. The length of the CDR3 is 14 residues. Trimming shortened V by 0 bases and J by 5 bases, and 11 bases separated the two germline ends. TCRdb's copy holds only in-frame clones and misses some; the assay was immunoSEQ multiplex PCR. The sample yields some 13,000 clones, around 70% seen once. Remarks on this clone: What it recognizes is unknown.

The J gene is TRBJ1-2, the V gene TRBV5-1, with D possibly being TRBD1 (6 bases). Specimen: peripheral blood, collected after neoadjuvant nivolumab, alone or with ipilimumab, at or shortly before surgery. This receptor was taken from an adult with non-small cell lung cancer. Written as DNA, the CDR3 is TGCGCCAGCAGCTTGGACAGGGCTACTTATGGCTACACCTTC. It encodes CASSLDRATYGYTF. The full variable domain, in which reference TRBV5-1 and TRBJ1-2 provide the parts outside the CDR3, is KAGVTQTPRYLIKTRGQQVTLSCSPISGHRSVSWYQQTPGQGLQFLFEYFSETQRNKGNFPGRFSGRQFSNSRSEMNVSTLELGDSALYLCASSLDRATYGYTFGSGTRLTVV.